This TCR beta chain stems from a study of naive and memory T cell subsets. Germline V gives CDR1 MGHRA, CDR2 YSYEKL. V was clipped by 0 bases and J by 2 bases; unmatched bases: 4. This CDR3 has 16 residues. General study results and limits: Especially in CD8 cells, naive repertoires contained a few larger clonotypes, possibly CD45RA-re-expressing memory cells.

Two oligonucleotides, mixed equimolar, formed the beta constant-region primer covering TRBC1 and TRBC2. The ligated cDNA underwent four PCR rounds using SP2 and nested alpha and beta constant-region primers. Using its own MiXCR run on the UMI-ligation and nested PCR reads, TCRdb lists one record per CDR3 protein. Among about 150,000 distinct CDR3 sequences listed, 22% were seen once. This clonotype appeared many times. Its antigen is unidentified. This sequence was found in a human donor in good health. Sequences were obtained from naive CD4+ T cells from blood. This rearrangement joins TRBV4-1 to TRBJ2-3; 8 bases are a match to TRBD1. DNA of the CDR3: TGCGCCAGCAGCCAAGAAGGACAGGGTTACACAGATACGCAGTATTTT. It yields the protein CASSQEGQGYTDTQYF.